Listed below are T cell receptor beta chains from one sample, sequenced in a study of T cells in Graves' hyperthyroidism and ophthalmopathy. TCRdb processed the multiplex PCR reads anew with MiXCR; each CDR3 protein has one entry. In the table there are roughly 150,000 distinct CDR3 sequences, about 9.4% of which are singletons. Sequenced: blood. The receptor set was obtained from a young woman with Graves' hyperthyroidism that later progressed to Graves' ophthalmopathy. Each CDR3 is given with its conserved first and last residue.

cdr3_aa,j_call,v_call
CSVDLVRYEAFF,TRBJ1-1,TRBV29-1
CASSYRGRGDTEAFF,TRBJ1-1,TRBV6-2/TRBV6-3
CASIPPGGAGTEAFF,TRBJ1-1,TRBV6-1
CASSKGLAGGHYNEQFF,TRBJ2-1,TRBV19
CASSHRLMWVAARLKYNEQFF,TRBJ2-1,TRBV4-1
CASSPRLAGAVDTQYF,TRBJ2-3,TRBV19
CASSIYQGEKLFF,TRBJ1-4,TRBV19
CASSLTGGGTRTDTQYF,TRBJ2-3,TRBV4-2
CASRPSPGQENSPLHF,TRBJ1-6,TRBV5-1
CASRKDTNTGELFF,TRBJ2-2,TRBV5-4
CSPGIEAFF,TRBJ1-1,TRBV20-1
CASSDLPGYTF,TRBJ1-2,TRBV2
CSVSGADTQYF,TRBJ2-3,TRBV29-1
CASSPEFWGLLTNEKLFF,TRBJ1-4,TRBV12-3/TRBV12-4
CASSEWGEQYF,TRBJ2-7,TRBV6-1
CASSVRDVPLGEQYF,TRBJ2-7,TRBV9
CASRGTGPFNQPQHF,TRBJ1-5,TRBV2
CASSFPGGDEQFF,TRBJ2-1,TRBV5-5
CASSYTQGEGETQYF,TRBJ2-5,TRBV6-5
CASNQREVTQETQYF,TRBJ2-5,TRBV2
CASSQFTGISQPQHF,TRBJ1-5,TRBV3-1
CASSDGGGSGNEQFF,TRBJ2-1,TRBV6-4
CASSIGDTVYEQYF,TRBJ2-7,TRBV19
CASSIGVANSPLHF,TRBJ1-6,TRBV19
CASTFGAAVEWSGYTF,TRBJ1-2,TRBV6-1
CASSYEGVSEKLFF,TRBJ1-4,TRBV6-5
CASSPSGVEYNEQFF,TRBJ2-1,TRBV27
CASSLKDGNTEAFF,TRBJ1-1,TRBV12-3/TRBV12-4
CASSWGASGSYEQYF,TRBJ2-7,TRBV13
CASRGPGANTGELFF,TRBJ2-2,TRBV2
CASSLARAGGSTEAFF,TRBJ1-1,TRBV7-9
CASSKRGYGYTF,TRBJ1-2,TRBV19
CASSLGGRAMAYNEQFF,TRBJ2-1,TRBV5-1
CASSQDFTSGGNEQFF,TRBJ2-1,TRBV4-1
CASSRDRGDEQFF,TRBJ2-1,TRBV2
CAWDRGGYEQYF,TRBJ2-7,TRBV30
CASSPLGSGTDTQYF,TRBJ2-3,TRBV7-2
CASSLGGGYTGELFF,TRBJ2-2,TRBV11-3
CASSLARGVGETQYF,TRBJ2-5,TRBV12-3/TRBV12-4
CSARTGPEQYF,TRBJ2-7,TRBV29-1
CASSDTRTYSNQPQHF,TRBJ1-5,TRBV6-2/TRBV6-3
CASSQYTLRDRGNEQFF,TRBJ2-1,TRBV14
CASSLKRELVGENEQFF,TRBJ2-1,TRBV7-8
CASREFDSGNTIYF,TRBJ1-3,TRBV5-1
CASSRTSYEQYF,TRBJ2-7,TRBV6-2/TRBV6-3
CASSTGTVYSNQPQHF,TRBJ1-5,TRBV2
CSVTQMNTEAFF,TRBJ1-1,TRBV29-1
CAWSRGRVESEAFF,TRBJ1-1,TRBV30
CASSRTSGRFNSYNEQFF,TRBJ2-1,TRBV6-1
CASSYSTAAFLVEKLFF,TRBJ1-4,TRBV6-1
CAWSTGGSTDTQYF,TRBJ2-3,TRBV30
CASSLAVSGVGGETQYF,TRBJ2-5,TRBV5-6
CASSLSGHEGSYNEQFF,TRBJ2-1,TRBV27
CASSEEGVDGNTIYF,TRBJ1-3,TRBV6-1
CASSVGPNYNEQFF,TRBJ2-1,TRBV6-4
CASSQVENEQFF,TRBJ2-1,TRBV3-1
CSARDPLDSYEQYF,TRBJ2-7,TRBV20-1
CSARGAGLDDTEAFF,TRBJ1-1,TRBV20-1
CAWSLPYNEQFF,TRBJ2-1,TRBV30
CASRRDGYTF,TRBJ1-2,TRBV6-2/TRBV6-3